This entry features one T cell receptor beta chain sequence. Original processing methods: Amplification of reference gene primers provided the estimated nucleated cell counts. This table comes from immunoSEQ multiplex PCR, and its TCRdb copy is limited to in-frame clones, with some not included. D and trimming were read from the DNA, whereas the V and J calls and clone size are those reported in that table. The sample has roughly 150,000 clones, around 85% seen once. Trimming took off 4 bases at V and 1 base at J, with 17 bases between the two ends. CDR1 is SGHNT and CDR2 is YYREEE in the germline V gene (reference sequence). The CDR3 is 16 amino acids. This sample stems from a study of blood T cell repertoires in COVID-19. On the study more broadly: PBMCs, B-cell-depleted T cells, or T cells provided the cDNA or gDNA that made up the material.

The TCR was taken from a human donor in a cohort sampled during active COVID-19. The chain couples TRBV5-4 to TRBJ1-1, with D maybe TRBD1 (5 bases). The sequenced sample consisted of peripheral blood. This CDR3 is CASSRRQTQANTEAFF. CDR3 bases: TGTGCCAGCAGCCGAAGACAGACCCAAGCGAACACTGAAGCTTTCTTT.